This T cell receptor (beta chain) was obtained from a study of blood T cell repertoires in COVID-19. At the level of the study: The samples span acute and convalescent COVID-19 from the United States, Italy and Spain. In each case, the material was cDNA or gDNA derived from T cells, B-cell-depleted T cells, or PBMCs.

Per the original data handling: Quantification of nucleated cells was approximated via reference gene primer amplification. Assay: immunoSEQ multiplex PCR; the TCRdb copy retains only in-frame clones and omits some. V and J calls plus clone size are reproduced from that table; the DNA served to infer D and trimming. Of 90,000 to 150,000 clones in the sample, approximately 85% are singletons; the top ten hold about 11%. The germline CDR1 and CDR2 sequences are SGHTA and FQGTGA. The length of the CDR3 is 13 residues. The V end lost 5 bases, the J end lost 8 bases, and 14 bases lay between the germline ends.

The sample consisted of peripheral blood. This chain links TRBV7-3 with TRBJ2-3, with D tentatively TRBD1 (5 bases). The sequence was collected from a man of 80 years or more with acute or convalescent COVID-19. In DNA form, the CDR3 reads TGTGCCAGCAGCCCGCTGGGGCCAGGTACGCAGTATTTT. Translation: CASSPLGPGTQYF.